This TCR beta chain derives from a study of beta chain features in type 1 diabetes. The overall study: Patients and healthy donors were similar in age, gender and cell yields. Findings and limits, study-wide: Naive, central memory and Treg TCRB repertoires seemed to resemble each other more closely in patients than they did in healthy donors. In every one of the four CD4+ subsets, TCRB CDR3s were moderately but significantly shorter in Type 1 diabetes patients.

As for this clone: Its antigen remains unknown. Other DNA variants within this sample encode the same CDR3.

Since all of the isolated RNA was reverse transcribed, expressed TCRB transcripts were what got sequenced. Sequencing of naive, central memory and regulatory T cell samples gave an average of roughly 3.4 million reads. This table comes from immunoSEQ multiplex PCR, and its TCRdb copy is limited to in-frame clones, with some not included. The data show around 160,000 clones, 9% to 10% seen once. The CDR3 covers 11 residues. The germline V gene has CDR1 DFQATT and CDR2 SNEGSKA (reference sequence). The ends were cut back, 2 bases at V and 4 bases at J, with 5 bases in the middle. CD4+ cells of the naive, central memory, regulatory and stem cell-like memory types were sorted via CD45RO/CCR7/CD25/CD127/CD95/CD27.

The chain joins TRBV20-1 to TRBJ2-5; D remains ambiguous. Sequencing used central memory CD4+ T cells from blood. The clonotype originates from a young woman with type 1 diabetes. The CDR3 DNA follows: TGCAGTGCTAGACCTTTAGAGACCCAGTACTTC. It translates to CSARPLETQYF.